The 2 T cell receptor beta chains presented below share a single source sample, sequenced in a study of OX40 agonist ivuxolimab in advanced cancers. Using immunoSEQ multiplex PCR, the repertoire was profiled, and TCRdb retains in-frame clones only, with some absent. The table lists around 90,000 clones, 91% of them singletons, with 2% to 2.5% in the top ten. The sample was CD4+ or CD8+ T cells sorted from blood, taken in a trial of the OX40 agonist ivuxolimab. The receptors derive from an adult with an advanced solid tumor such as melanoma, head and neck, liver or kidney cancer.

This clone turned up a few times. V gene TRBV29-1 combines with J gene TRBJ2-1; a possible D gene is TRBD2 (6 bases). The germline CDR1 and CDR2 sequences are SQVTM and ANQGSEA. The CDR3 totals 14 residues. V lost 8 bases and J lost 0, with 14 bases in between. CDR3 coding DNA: TGCAGCTCGGGGACTTCCCGCTCCTACAATGAGCAGTTCTTC. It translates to CSSGTSRSYNEQFF.

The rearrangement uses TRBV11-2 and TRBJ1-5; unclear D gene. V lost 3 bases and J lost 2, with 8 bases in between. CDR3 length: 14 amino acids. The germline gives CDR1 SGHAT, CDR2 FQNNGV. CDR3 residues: CASSLASGNQPQHF. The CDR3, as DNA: TGTGCCAGCAGCTTGGCGTCGGGCAATCAGCCCCAGCATTTT.